The T cell receptor (beta chain) under discussion was sequenced for a study of control samples from healthy donors and cancer patients. The V gene lost 6 bases and the J gene lost 1 base, with 10 bases spanning the gap. The germline V gene encodes CDR1 LNHDA and CDR2 SQIVND (reference sequence). The CDR3 runs to 14 residues. Method: immunoSEQ multiplex PCR; TCRdb's copy keeps in-frame clones and lacks some. The sample consists of roughly 130,000 clones, over 75% of them appearing once. J is TRBJ2-1 and V is TRBV19, with D tentatively TRBD1 (6 bases). The sequenced material came from blood. This sequence originates from a man aged 18-30 years in good health. CDR3 sequence: CASSTGNSYNEQFF. The DNA of the CDR3 is TGTGCCAGTAGCACAGGGAATTCCTACAATGAGCAGTTCTTC.